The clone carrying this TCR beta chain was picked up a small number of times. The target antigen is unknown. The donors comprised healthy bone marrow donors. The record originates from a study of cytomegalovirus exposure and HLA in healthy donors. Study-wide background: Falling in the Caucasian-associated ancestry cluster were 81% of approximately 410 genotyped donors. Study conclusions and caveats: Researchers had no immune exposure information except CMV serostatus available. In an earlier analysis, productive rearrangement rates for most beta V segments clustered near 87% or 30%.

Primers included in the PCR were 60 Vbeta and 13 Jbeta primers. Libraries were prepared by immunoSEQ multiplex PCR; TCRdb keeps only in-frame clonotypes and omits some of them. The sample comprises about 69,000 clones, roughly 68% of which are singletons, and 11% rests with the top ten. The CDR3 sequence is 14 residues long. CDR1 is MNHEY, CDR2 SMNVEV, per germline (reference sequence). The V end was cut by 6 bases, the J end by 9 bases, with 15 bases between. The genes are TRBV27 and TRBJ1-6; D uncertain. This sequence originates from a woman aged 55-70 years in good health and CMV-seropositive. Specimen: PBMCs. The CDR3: CASSGMYRASPLHF. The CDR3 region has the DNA TGTGCCAGCAGCGGGATGTATCGCGCTTCACCCCTCCACTTT.